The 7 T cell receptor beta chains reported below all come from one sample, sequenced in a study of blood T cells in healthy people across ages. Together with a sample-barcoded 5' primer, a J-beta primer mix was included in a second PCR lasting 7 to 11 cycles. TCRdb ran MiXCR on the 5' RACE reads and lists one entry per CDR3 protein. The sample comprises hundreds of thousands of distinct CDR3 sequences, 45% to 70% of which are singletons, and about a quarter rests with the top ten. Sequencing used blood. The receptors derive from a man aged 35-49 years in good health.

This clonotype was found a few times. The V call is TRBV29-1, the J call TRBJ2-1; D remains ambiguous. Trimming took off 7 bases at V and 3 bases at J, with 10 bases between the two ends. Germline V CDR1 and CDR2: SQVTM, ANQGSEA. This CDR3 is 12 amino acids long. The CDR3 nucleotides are TGCAGCGCTCCCTGGGGCTACAATGAGCAGTTCTTC. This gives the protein CSAPWGYNEQFF.

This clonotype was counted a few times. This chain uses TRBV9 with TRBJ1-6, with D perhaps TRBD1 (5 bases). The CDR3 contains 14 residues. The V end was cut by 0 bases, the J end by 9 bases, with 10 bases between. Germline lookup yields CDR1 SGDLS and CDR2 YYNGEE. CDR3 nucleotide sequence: TGTGCCAGCAGCGTAGGCAGGGTTGGTTCACCCCTCCACTTT. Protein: CASSVGRVGSPLHF.

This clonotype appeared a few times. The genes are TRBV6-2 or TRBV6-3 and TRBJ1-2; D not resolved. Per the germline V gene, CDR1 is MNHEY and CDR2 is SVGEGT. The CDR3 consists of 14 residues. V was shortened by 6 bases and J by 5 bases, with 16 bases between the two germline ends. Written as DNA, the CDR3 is TGTGCCAGCAGCGACGGGGTCGGGCCTTATGGCTACACCTTC. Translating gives CASSDGVGPYGYTF.

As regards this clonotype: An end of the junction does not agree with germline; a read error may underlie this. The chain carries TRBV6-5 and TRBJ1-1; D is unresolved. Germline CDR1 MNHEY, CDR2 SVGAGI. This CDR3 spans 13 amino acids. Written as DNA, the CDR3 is TGCGCCAGCTGCGTTCGTGGGGACACTGAAGCTTTCTTT. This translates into CASCVRGDTEAFF.

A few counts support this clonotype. The DNA for the CDR3 is TGTGCCAGCAGCTCCGGGATAGTTCAAGAGACCCAGTACTTC. As protein: CASSSGIVQETQYF. The chain employs TRBV7-2 and TRBJ2-5, with a possible D match to TRBD2 (5 bases). V gave up 4 bases and J gave up 2 bases, with 11 bases separating them. There are 14 residues in the CDR3. The V gene's germline CDR1 is SGHTA and CDR2 FQGNSA.

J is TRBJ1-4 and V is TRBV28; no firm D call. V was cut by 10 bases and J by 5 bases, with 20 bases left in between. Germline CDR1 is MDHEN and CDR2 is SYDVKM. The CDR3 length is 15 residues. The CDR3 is CANSLTHNENEKLFF. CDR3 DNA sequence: TGTGCCAACAGCCTAACCCACAACGAGAATGAAAAACTGTTTTTT.

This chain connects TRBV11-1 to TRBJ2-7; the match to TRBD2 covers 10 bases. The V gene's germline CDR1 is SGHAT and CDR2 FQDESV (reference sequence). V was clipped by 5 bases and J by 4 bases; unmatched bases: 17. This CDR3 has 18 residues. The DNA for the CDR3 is TGTGCCAGCAGCCCTGCCCCGGCTAGCGGGAGAATAAGGTACGAGCAGTACTTC. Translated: CASSPAPASGRIRYEQYF.